This T cell receptor beta chain was captured by sequencing in a study of blood T cell repertoires in COVID-19. Study details: The United States, Italy and Spain provided the acute and convalescent COVID-19 samples. In each case, the material was cDNA or gDNA derived from T cells, B-cell-depleted T cells, or PBMCs.

Original data processing: Scientists estimated how many nucleated cells there were by amplifying reference gene primers. Some clones are missing from TCRdb's copy, which holds only in-frame ones; the method was immunoSEQ multiplex PCR. V and J calls and clone size are those listed in that table; D and trimming were worked out from the DNA. This sample carries a few hundred thousand clones, 80% to 90% of them seen once, and the ten largest clones take roughly 6.5%. Sequencing was done on a sample of peripheral blood. This TCR was sampled from a man between 18 and 29 years old who had recovered from COVID-19.

The CDR3 nucleotides are TGTGCCAGCAGTGAATTTAGGGGGAATGGCTACACCTTC. This sequence encodes CASSEFRGNGYTF. The chain combines TRBV25-1 with TRBJ1-2; TRBD1 might be the D (6 bases). V lost 1 base, J lost 6 bases, and 9 bases lay in between. The germline CDR1 and CDR2 sequences are MGHDK and SYGVNS. This CDR3 is 13 amino acids long.